These T cell receptor beta chains were read from a single sample in a study of T cell repertoires in cytomegalovirus infection. A single record per CDR3 protein comes from TCRdb applying MiXCR to the reads. The sample lists around 900,000 distinct CDR3 sequences, about a third occurring once. The antigens of these receptors remain unknown. Sequencing used cultured CD8+ T cells from PBMCs, obtained from culture after CMV antigen stimulation. Receptor source: a human donor in good health (CMV status not recorded). Some clones in this sample may be carry-over from other donors' samples. The CDR3 runs from the conserved cysteine through the conserved F or W. Each record gives: clone size, J gene, V gene, D gene, CDR3 DNA, CDR3 protein. The D gene is left open where the match is weak. Clone size is shown for a subset of rows, as once, few, many or a class of expanded clone.

clone size: few; J gene: TRBJ1-2; V gene: TRBV20-1; D gene: -; CDR3 DNA: TGCAGTGCGATCACAGGGACCACCTATGGCTACACCTTC; CDR3 protein: CSAITGTTYGYTF
clone size: -; J gene: TRBJ2-1; V gene: TRBV4-2; D gene: -; CDR3 DNA: TGTGCCAGCAGCCAAGGAGCAGCGACTAGCTCCTACAATGAGCAGTTCTTC; CDR3 protein: CASSQGAATSSYNEQFF
clone size: few; J gene: TRBJ2-3; V gene: TRBV29-1; D gene: -; CDR3 DNA: TGCAGCGTTGTCGGGGGGCGCACAGATACGCAGTATTTT; CDR3 protein: CSVVGGRTDTQYF
clone size: -; J gene: TRBJ2-1; V gene: TRBV5-1; D gene: -; CDR3 DNA: TGCGCCAGCAGCTTGGCCAATGGGCCTGACAATGAGCAGTTCTTC; CDR3 protein: CASSLANGPDNEQFF
clone size: -; J gene: TRBJ2-7; V gene: TRBV29-1; D gene: TRBD2; CDR3 DNA: TGCAGCGTTCTAGCGGGTTCTCCCTACGAGCAGTACTTC; CDR3 protein: CSVLAGSPYEQYF
clone size: -; J gene: TRBJ1-4; V gene: TRBV4-3; D gene: -; CDR3 DNA: TGCGCCAGCAGCCAAGGACTGCTGGGGGTTGAAAAACTGTTTTTT; CDR3 protein: CASSQGLLGVEKLFF
clone size: few; J gene: TRBJ2-7; V gene: TRBV7-6; D gene: TRBD1; CDR3 DNA: TGTGCCAGCAGCCGTCGTCGGGACAGGGAAGACGAGCAGTACTTC; CDR3 protein: CASSRRRDREDEQYF
clone size: -; J gene: TRBJ2-2; V gene: TRBV6-6; D gene: TRBD2; CDR3 DNA: TGTGCCAGCAGTTACAAGGCGGGGGGCCTTTCCACCGCAGATAACACCGGGGAGCTGTTTTTT; CDR3 protein: CASSYKAGGLSTADNTGELFF
clone size: -; J gene: TRBJ2-5; V gene: TRBV10-1; D gene: -; CDR3 DNA: TGCGCCAGCAGTGCCTTGTTGGGGGTCCAAGAGACCCAGTACTTC; CDR3 protein: CASSALLGVQETQYF
clone size: few; J gene: TRBJ1-2; V gene: TRBV5-5; D gene: TRBD1; CDR3 DNA: TGTGCCAGCAACCCCGGGACAGGGGGCCTCTATGGCTACACCTTC; CDR3 protein: CASNPGTGGLYGYTF
clone size: few; J gene: TRBJ2-2; V gene: TRBV11-2; D gene: -; CDR3 DNA: TGTGCCAGCAGCTTAGGCAGTTTCAACACCGGGGAGCTGTTTTTT; CDR3 protein: CASSLGSFNTGELFF
clone size: few; J gene: TRBJ1-3; V gene: TRBV12-5; D gene: TRBD1; CDR3 DNA: TGTGCTAGTGGTTTTGAGGACAGGGCTGGAAACACCATATATTTT; CDR3 protein: CASGFEDRAGNTIYF
clone size: many; J gene: TRBJ1-1; V gene: TRBV7-8; D gene: -; CDR3 DNA: TGTGCCAGCAGCTTAGGCTACAGTTCGGGGGAGATGAACACTGAAGCTTTCTTT; CDR3 protein: CASSLGYSSGEMNTEAFF
clone size: few; J gene: TRBJ1-1; V gene: TRBV6-2/TRBV6-3; D gene: TRBD1; CDR3 DNA: TGTGCCAGCAGCTCCCTTGACAGGGATACTGAAGCTTTCTTT; CDR3 protein: CASSSLDRDTEAFF
clone size: -; J gene: TRBJ2-1; V gene: TRBV2; D gene: TRBD2; CDR3 DNA: TGTGCCAGCATGTCTAGCGGGGGTAGCTCCTACAATGAGCAGTTCTTC; CDR3 protein: CASMSSGGSSYNEQFF